The 26 T cell receptor beta chains presented below share a single source sample, sequenced in a study of tumor-infiltrating lymphocytes in primary liver carcinoma. Taking about 19-32 mg of unsorted bulk tissue, the authors co-extracted RNA and DNA. A primer matching the constant region was used to make TCR beta cDNA from approximately 0.45 ug of total RNA. It was through three nested multiplex PCR rounds of slightly modified ARM-PCR that TCR beta libraries arose. The first two PCR rounds used TRBV1-TRBV30 forward primers with a C-beta reverse primer, around 10 cycles each. TCRdb recomputed calls from the multiplex PCR reads with MiXCR, one row per CDR3 protein. This repertoire shows 60,000 to 90,000 distinct CDR3 sequences, roughly 69% found once; its top ten account for about 30%. Sample: liver tumor tissue from sampling region 4. Subset in this sample: tumor region T4, right-lateral pole. These receptors all stem from a man aged 35 to 55 with primary liver carcinoma and hepatitis B virus infection.

In regard to this clonotype: Germline is not matched at one junction end, which may reflect a read error. For the CDR3, the DNA is TGTGCCAGTAGCCTATCTGTGGGTATATCCTACGAGCTGTACTTC. Translated: CASSLSVGISYELYF. The chain is built from TRBV11-2 and TRBJ2-7; D is unresolved. Germline V lookup: CDR1 SGHAT, CDR2 FQNNGV. The CDR3 sequence is 15 residues long.

As for this clonotype: Its ends do not fully match the called genes, so a read error is possible. The rearrangement joins TRBV11-2 to TRBJ2-5, with TRBD2 identical over 9 bases. CDR3 size: 16 residues. CDR1 and CDR2 (germline): SGHAT, FQNNGV. Here the CDR3 DNA reads TGTGCCAGCAGCTCGATACTAGCGGGCCCATTAGAGGCCCAGTACTTC. Translation gives CASSSILAGPLEAQYF.

About this clonotype itself: With a much larger clone just one base away, this may be a read error. V and J are TRBV19 and TRBJ2-5; D unclear. CDR1 and CDR2 from the germline V gene are LNHDA and SQIVND (reference sequence). This CDR3 spans 13 amino acids. The CDR3 loop is CANSILLQETQYF. CDR3 nucleotide sequence: TGTGCCAATAGTATATTACTACAAGAGACCCAGTACTTC.

A word on this clonotype: One end of the junction fails to match germline, which may point to a read error. The CDR3 reads CASTYLDSDIGELFF. Written as DNA, the CDR3 is TGTGCCAGCACTTACCTCGACTCCGACATCGGGGAGCTGTTTTTT. V gene TRBV6-5 combines with J gene TRBJ2-2; D is unclear. This CDR3 has 15 residues. Germline values: CDR1 MNHEY, CDR2 SVGAGI.

This chain connects TRBV6-6 to TRBJ2-1; a weak D match, TRBD2 (5 bases). The CDR3 extends over 14 amino acids. In germline, CDR1 is MNHNY, CDR2 SVGAGI (reference sequence). CDR3: CVSGKRDGYNEQFF. CDR3 nucleotides: TGTGTCAGTGGTAAGAGGGATGGCTACAATGAGCAGTTCTTC.

Remarks on this clonotype: Germline is not matched at one junction end, which may reflect a read error. The chain is built from TRBV10-1 and TRBJ2-5; 9 positions match TRBD2. This CDR3 has 16 residues. Germline values: CDR1 WNHNN, CDR2 SYGVQD (reference sequence). CDR3 loop: CASSESSGRSPEIQYF. The CDR3 region has the DNA TGCGCCAGCAGTGAGTCTAGCGGGAGAAGTCCAGAGATCCAGTACTTC.

This clonotype was detected many times. The rearrangement joins TRBV28 to TRBJ2-2; 7 bases are shared with TRBD1. V dropped 6 bases and J dropped 4; count of bases not matched to a gene: 8. The germline CDR1 and CDR2 sequences are MDHEN and SYDVKM. The CDR3 runs 15 residues. CDR3 protein: CASRTGQYVTGELFF. The DNA of the CDR3 is TGTGCCAGCAGAACGGGACAGTACGTCACCGGGGAGCTGTTTTTT. Filled out from reference TRBV28 and TRBJ2-2, the complete variable domain reads DVKVTQSSRYLVKRTGEKVFLECVQDMDHENMFWYRQDPGLGLRLIYFSYDVKMKEKGDIPEGYSVSREKKERFSLILESASTNQTSMYLCASRTGQYVTGELFFGEGSRLTVL.

A note on this clonotype: Being one base from a much bigger clone, this may be a read error. J is TRBJ2-5 and V is TRBV28, with 7 bases that match TRBD1. CDR1 MDHEN and CDR2 SYDVKM come from the germline V gene. This CDR3 is 13 amino acids long. CDR3 sequence reads: CANSLRQGETQYF. The CDR3 DNA follows: TGTGCCAACAGTCTCCGACAGGGAGAGACCCAGTACTTC.

Regarding this clonotype: No conserved phenylalanine or tryptophan ends this CDR3, so it is likely a read error. V usage is TRBV4-1 and J usage is TRBJ1-5; 7 bases fit TRBD1. Looked up from germline, CDR1 is MGHRA and CDR2 is YSYEKL. This CDR3 comprises 14 residues. The CDR3 DNA reads TGCGTCAGCAGCCTAGACGTAGGGGGCAAGCCCCAGCATCTT. Residues: CVSSLDVGGKPQHL.

This clonotype was picked up one time. Being one base from a much bigger clone, this may be a read error. This chain connects TRBV28 to TRBJ2-7; D gene uncertain. The CDR3 extends over 16 amino acids. The germline CDR1 and CDR2 sequences are MDHEN and SYDVKM. CDR3 residues: CASSSPLATFGSEHYF. The CDR3 DNA reads as TGTGCCAGCAGTTCCCCCTTGGCTACCTTCGGCTCCGAGCACTACTTC.

Details on this clonotype: One junction end disagrees with the germline gene, perhaps due to a read error. The gene calls are TRBV29-1 and TRBJ2-5; the D gene is possibly TRBD2 (6 bases). CDR3 length: 16 residues. Germline assignment: CDR1 SQVTM and CDR2 ANQGSEA. In DNA, the CDR3 is TGCAGCGTTGCCCAGGGTGGTACTAGCCTCCTGGTAGCCCGGTATTTC. The encoded protein is CSVAQGGTSLLVARYF.

This clonotype showed up many times. The rearrangement links TRBV7-8 to TRBJ2-7; D remains unclear. The V gene lost 5 bases and the J gene lost 0 bases, with 11 bases spanning the gap. The CDR3 is made up of 14 amino acids. Germline CDR1 SGHVS, CDR2 FQNEAQ. CDR3: CASSPRPASYEQYF. The CDR3, as DNA: TGTGCCAGCAGCCCCCGACCGGCCTCCTACGAGCAGTACTTC. Full variable domain (rest looked up from reference TRBV7-8 and TRBJ2-7): GAGVSQSPRYKVAKRGQDVALRCDPISGHVSLFWYQQALGQGPEFLTYFQNEAQLDKSGLPSDRFFAERPEGSVSTLKIQRTQQEDSAVYLCASSPRPASYEQYFGPGTRLTVT.

This clonotype was seen at least ten times. The rearrangement joins TRBV4-2 to TRBJ2-5, with 7 bases aligning to TRBD2. Losses at the gene ends were 1 base for V and 4 bases for J; bases not matched to a gene: 9. Germline V gene data show CDR1 as LGHNA and CDR2 as YNFKEQ. The CDR3 is 16 amino acids. The CDR3 DNA reads as TGTGCCAGCAGCCAAGTCGTGGGGCCTAGCGGAGAGACCCAGTACTTC. Translation gives CASSQVVGPSGETQYF.

This clonotype was observed a handful of times. Germline is not matched at one junction end, which may reflect a read error. The chain carries TRBV5-5 and TRBJ2-7; D not certain. CDR1 SGHKS and CDR2 YYEKEE come from the germline V gene (reference sequence). The CDR3 has 16 residues. CDR3 coding DNA: TGTGCCAGCAGCATTTCCCCCAGGATTGATTCCTACGAGCAGCACTTC. Protein: CASSISPRIDSYEQHF.

Concerning this clonotype: Compared with germline, one end of the junction differs, possibly owing to a read error. The rearrangement links TRBV6-5 to TRBJ2-1; possible D gene TRBD2, 7 bases. The germline gives CDR1 MNHEY, CDR2 SVGAGI. This CDR3 contains 13 residues. CDR3 nucleotide sequence: TGTGTCAGCATGGGGGGGCGAGGGGATGAGCAGTTCTTC. Translated, it gives CVSMGGRGDEQFF.

Concerning this clonotype: Being one base from a much bigger clone, this may be a read error. The chain combines TRBV7-9 with TRBJ2-5; 9 positions agree with TRBD1. This CDR3 spans 16 amino acids. Trimming took 5 bases from V and 2 from J; bases not matched to a gene: 9. CDR1 and CDR2 from the germline V gene are SEHNR and FQNEAQ (reference sequence). CDR3 amino acids: CASSKGDREAQETQYF. The CDR3 nucleotides read TGTGCCAGCAGCAAAGGGGACAGGGAGGCTCAAGAGACCCAGTACTTC. The full variable domain, its missing parts supplied by reference TRBV7-9 and TRBJ2-5, is DTGVSQNPRHKITKRGQNVTFRCDPISEHNRLYWYRQTLGQGPEFLTYFQNEAQLEKSRLLSDRFSAERPKGSFSTLEIQRTEQGDSAMYLCASSKGDREAQETQYFGPGTRLLVL.

As regards this clonotype: This may be a read error, as it is one base from a much larger clone. This chain connects TRBV28 to TRBJ2-1; D is perhaps TRBD1 (6 bases). The CDR3 extends over 13 amino acids. Germline CDR1 is MDHEN and CDR2 is SYDVKM. Trimming removed 7 bases at V and 6 bases at J, with 13 bases between. DNA for the CDR3: TGTGCCAGCATTAATATAGGGGGCAATGAGCAGTTCTTC. It codes for CASINIGGNEQFF.

The V and J genes are TRBV2 and TRBJ1-1; 7 bases are a match to TRBD1. The CDR3 is 13 residues long. Germline CDR1 SNHLY, CDR2 FYNNEI. Trimming removed 7 bases from V and 10 bases from J; junction bases left unmatched: 12. CDR3 loop: CASNLDRPQAAFF. The CDR3 bases are TGTGCCAGCAACCTGGACAGGCCTCAGGCAGCTTTCTTT.

About this clonotype: This may come from a read error, since a much larger clone is one base off. The V gene is TRBV28, the J gene TRBJ2-3; possible D gene TRBD1, 6 bases. CDR1 is MDHEN and CDR2 is SYDVKM in the germline V gene. The CDR3 runs 11 residues. This CDR3 is CTSEGADTQYF. The DNA for the CDR3 is TGTACCAGCGAGGGGGCAGATACGCAGTATTTT.

As to this clonotype: The junction departs from the called germline gene at one end, perhaps through a read error. The V gene is TRBV12-3 or TRBV12-4, the J gene TRBJ2-2, with D possibly being TRBD2 (6 bases). The CDR3 spans 15 residues. CDR3 sequence (DNA): TGTTCCAGCACCCTCGGCGGGGTGAACACCGGGGAGCTGTTTTTT. This translates into CSSTLGGVNTGELFF.

Worth noting for this clonotype: The germline gene is not matched at one end of the junction; a read error may be the cause. The gene calls are TRBV29-1 and TRBJ2-1; the match to TRBD2 covers 10 bases. The CDR3 extends over 15 amino acids. CDR1 is SQVTM and CDR2 is ANQGSEA in the germline V gene. The CDR3 sequence: CSVTTSGFSNNEQFF. The CDR3 DNA reads TGCAGCGTCACGACTAGCGGGTTCTCCAACAATGAACAGTTCTTC.

In regard to this clonotype: A read error is likely, as this CDR3 ends without the conserved phenylalanine or tryptophan. This chain links TRBV10-3 with TRBJ2-1; 9 nucleotides agree with TRBD2. The J segment lost 10 bases and the V segment lost 4 bases, leaving 11 bases of the junction unmatched. The length of the CDR3 is 15 residues. CDR1 is ENHRY and CDR2 is SYGVKD in the germline V gene. CDR3 DNA sequence: TGTGCCATCAGTGTTGGAGCGGGAGGTCAAAACGAGCAGTTCATC. Its translation: CAISVGAGGQNEQFI.

This clonotype occurred once. The chain is built from TRBV6-1 and TRBJ2-7; 7 positions match TRBD1. The germline gives CDR1 MNHNS, CDR2 SASEGT. V shed 2 bases and J 3 bases; nucleotides not matched to a gene: 4. CDR3 length equals 14 residues. CDR3 in amino acids: CASSEHGQVYEQYF. CDR3 DNA: TGTGCCAGCAGTGAACACGGACAGGTCTACGAGCAGTACTTC.

This clonotype appeared many times. This chain uses TRBV2 with TRBJ2-5; 7 nucleotides align to TRBD1. V lost 6 bases to trimming and J lost 4 bases; unmatched junction nucleotides: 2. The CDR3 covers 12 residues. Germline loops: CDR1 SNHLY, CDR2 FYNNEI. The CDR3 nucleotides read TGTGCCAGCAGCCGGACAGGAGAGACCCAGTACTTC. Its protein is CASSRTGETQYF.

For this clonotype: In this CDR3 the conserved last residue, phenylalanine or tryptophan, is missing, so a read error is likely. The chain uses TRBV11-2 and TRBJ2-5; D uncertain. The CDR3 extends over 16 amino acids. CDR1 is SGHAT and CDR2 is FQNNGV in the germline V gene. In DNA form, the CDR3 reads TGTGCTAGCAGATCCCATGACTCGGCCCACCAAGAGACCCAGTACCTC. Translating gives CASRSHDSAHQETQYL.

Regarding this clonotype: The junction departs from germline at one end; a sequencing error may be responsible. V and J are TRBV29-1 and TRBJ2-5; no reliable D call. Looked up from germline, CDR1 is SQVTM and CDR2 is ANQGSEA. This CDR3 comprises 13 residues. The CDR3 sequence is CSVGGWVAETQCF. CDR3 bases: TGCAGCGTTGGTGGGTGGGTCGCTGAGACCCAGTGCTTC.